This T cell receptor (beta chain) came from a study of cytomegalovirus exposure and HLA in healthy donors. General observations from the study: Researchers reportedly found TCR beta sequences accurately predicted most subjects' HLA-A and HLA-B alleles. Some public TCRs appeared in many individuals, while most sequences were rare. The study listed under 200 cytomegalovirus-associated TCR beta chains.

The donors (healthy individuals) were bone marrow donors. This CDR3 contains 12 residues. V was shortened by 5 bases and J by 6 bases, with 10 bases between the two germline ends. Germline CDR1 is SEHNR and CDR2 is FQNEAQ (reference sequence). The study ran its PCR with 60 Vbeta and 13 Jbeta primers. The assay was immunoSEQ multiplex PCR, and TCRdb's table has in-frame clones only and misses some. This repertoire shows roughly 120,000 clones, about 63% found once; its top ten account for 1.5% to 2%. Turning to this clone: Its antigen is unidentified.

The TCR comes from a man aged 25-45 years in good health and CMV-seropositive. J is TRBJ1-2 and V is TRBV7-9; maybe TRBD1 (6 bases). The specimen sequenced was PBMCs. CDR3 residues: CASSRQVDGYTF. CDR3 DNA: TGTGCCAGCAGCAGACAGGTGGATGGCTACACCTTC.